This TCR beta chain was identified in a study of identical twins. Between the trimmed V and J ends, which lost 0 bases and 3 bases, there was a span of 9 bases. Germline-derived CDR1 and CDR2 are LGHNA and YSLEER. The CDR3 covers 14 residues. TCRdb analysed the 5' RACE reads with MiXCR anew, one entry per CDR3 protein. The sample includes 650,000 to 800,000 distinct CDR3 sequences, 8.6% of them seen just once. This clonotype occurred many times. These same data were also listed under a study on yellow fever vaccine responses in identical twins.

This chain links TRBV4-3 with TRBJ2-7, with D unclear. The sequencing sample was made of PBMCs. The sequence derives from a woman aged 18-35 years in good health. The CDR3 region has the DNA TGCGCCAGCAGCCAAGATAGAGTCAACTACGAGCAGTACTTC. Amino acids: CASSQDRVNYEQYF.